The source of this TCR beta chain is a study of T cells in localized non-small cell lung cancer. Whole-study results and caveats: Adjacent uninvolved lung tissue had the highest T cell clonality, exceeding tumor.

This clone was observed a handful of times. Its antigen is unknown. The CDR3 spans 16 residues. Trimming removed 6 bases at V and 0 bases at J, with 15 bases between. Germline V lookup: CDR1 MNHEY, CDR2 SMNVEV (reference sequence). Sequencing used immunoSEQ multiplex PCR; TCRdb keeps in-frame clones, though not all of them. The sample holds about 74,000 clones, around 84% seen once. The receptor was derived from a female donor over 55 with stage I lung adenocarcinoma. The V and J genes are TRBV27 and TRBJ2-1; no clear D gene. Material: peripheral blood, obtained before any cancer treatment. CDR3 DNA sequence: TGTGCCAGCAGCACCGAAGGCAGCTTCTCCTACAATGAGCAGTTCTTC. Translated, it gives CASSTEGSFSYNEQFF.